Listed here are 2 T cell receptor beta chains from one sample, sequenced in a study of blood T cell repertoires in COVID-19. Some clones are missing from TCRdb's copy, which holds only in-frame ones; the method was immunoSEQ multiplex PCR. The sample records a few hundred thousand clones, about nine tenths being singletons. The sequencing sample was made of peripheral blood. The receptor source for this set is a man aged 45-60 years with acute or convalescent COVID-19.

V usage is TRBV12-3 or TRBV12-4 and J usage is TRBJ1-4; no clear D gene. V gave up 6 bases and J gave up 4 bases, with 6 bases separating them. This CDR3 contains 12 residues. CDR3 DNA: TGTGCCAGCAGGTTCCTTAATGAAAAACTGTTTTTT. Its protein is CASRFLNEKLFF.

This clone turned up a few times. The J gene is TRBJ2-5, the V gene TRBV12-5; D may be TRBD2 (6 bases). Germline CDR1 and CDR2: LGHNT and FRNRAP. This CDR3 has 15 residues. Trimming shortened V by 5 bases and J by 1 base, and 14 bases separated the two germline ends. The CDR3 DNA sequence: TGTGCTAGTGGTCCTAACAAGGGAGGCCAAGAGACCCAGTACTTC. Protein sequence: CASGPNKGGQETQYF.